This TCR beta chain was sequenced in a study of T cells in Graves' hyperthyroidism and ophthalmopathy. General observations from the study: Within blood appeared most thyroid clonotypes that had expanded above 0.001.

In the ophthalmopathy cohort, Clinical Activity Score was at least 3, NOSPECS grade at least 4, and duration under 3 months. Diagnoses rested on clinical symptoms, serum thyroxine and TRAb, thyroid ultrasound and orbital computed tomography. Trimming removed 6 bases from V and 5 bases from J; junction bases left unmatched: 7. CDR1 is MDHEN and CDR2 is SYDVKM in the germline V gene. The CDR3 sequence is 14 residues long. What was amplified from RNA transcripts were TCR beta CDR3 regions. An initial round of RT-PCR targeting the TCR CDR3 relied on the HTBI primer set. TCRdb reprocessed the multiplex PCR reads with MiXCR, giving one entry per CDR3 protein. The sample has fewer than 700,000 distinct CDR3 sequences, 17% seen once. This clonotype has at least ten counts. Its antigen is still unknown.

The receptor comes from a woman in her late teens or twenties with Graves' ophthalmopathy. The chain uses TRBV28 and TRBJ2-1; 7 positions agree with TRBD1. Sequencing used blood. This chain's CDR3 is CASRPTGDHNEQFF. In DNA, the CDR3 is TGTGCCAGCAGGCCTACAGGGGACCACAATGAGCAGTTCTTC.